This TCR beta chain was captured by sequencing in a study of technical replicates of blood from several donors. This clone appeared a single time. Some clones are missing from TCRdb's copy, which holds only in-frame ones; the method was immunoSEQ multiplex PCR. The sample consists of some 15,000 clones, around four fifths of them appearing once. Sequencing was performed on PBMCs. This TCR derives from a human donor in good health.

CDR3 residues: CASSIRSATGELFF. CDR3 in DNA: TGTGCCAGTAGTATTAGAAGCGCCACCGGGGAGCTGTTTTTT. The V and J genes are TRBV19 and TRBJ2-2; D remains unclear. Germline CDR1 LNHDA, CDR2 SQIVND (reference sequence). V dropped 3 bases and J dropped 4 bases, with 9 bases sitting between them. This CDR3 comprises 14 residues.